The clone carrying this T cell receptor (beta chain) was observed at least ten times. The data were obtained in a study of regulatory T cells in long-lasting Graves disease. Time point indicated: persistent/refractory GD, antithyroid drugs over 5 years with positive TRAb. The TCR library used RNA extracted from PBMCs. Construction of the TCR beta libraries employed iRepertoire HTBI primers in conjunction with Arm-PCR of CDR3 regions. One entry per CDR3 protein results from TCRdb running MiXCR on the multiplex PCR reads. The sample has 700,000 or so distinct CDR3 sequences, around 30% seen once. The source was peripheral blood mononuclear cells (PBMCs), collected when the disease was refractory, from a patient treated with antithyroid drugs. The sequence derives from a female donor with Graves disease.

The CDR3 loop reads CASIHGAAGTRQETQYF. CDR3 coding DNA: TGTGCCAGCATCCACGGGGCGGCAGGGACGAGACAAGAGACCCAGTACTTC. The chain joins TRBV6-1 to TRBJ2-5; D possibly uses TRBD1 or TRBD2 (5 bases each). The V end was cut by 7 bases, the J end by 2 bases, with 23 bases between. Germline V gene sequence: CDR1 MNHNS, CDR2 SASEGT. CDR3 size: 17 residues.